This T cell receptor (beta chain) is from a study of beta chain features in type 1 diabetes. Study details: In age, gender and cell yields, patients were similar to healthy donors.

Sequencing targeted expressed TCRB transcripts, as all isolated RNA had been reverse transcribed. The assay was immunoSEQ multiplex PCR, and TCRdb's table has in-frame clones only and misses some. The table shows 330,000 or so clones, with around a fifth occurring only once. This clone was counted only a few times. Its target is not known. Study results and limitations: In every one of the four CD4+ subsets, TCRB CDR3s were moderately but significantly shorter in Type 1 diabetes patients.

In total, each donor contributed a single heparinised blood draw that averaged roughly 110 mL. Material: naive CD4+ T cells from blood. The clonotype was recovered from a woman younger than 35 in good health.

CDR3 nucleotide sequence: TGTGCCAGCAGCCAGCCCACTAGCGGGAGTATCCACGAGCAGTACTTC. This translates into CASSQPTSGSIHEQYF. This sequence joins TRBV11-2 and TRBJ2-7; 11 bases map to TRBD2. With V trimmed by 5 bases and J by 5 bases, 11 bases remained unmatched. CDR3 length: 16 amino acids. The germline gives CDR1 SGHAT, CDR2 FQNNGV.